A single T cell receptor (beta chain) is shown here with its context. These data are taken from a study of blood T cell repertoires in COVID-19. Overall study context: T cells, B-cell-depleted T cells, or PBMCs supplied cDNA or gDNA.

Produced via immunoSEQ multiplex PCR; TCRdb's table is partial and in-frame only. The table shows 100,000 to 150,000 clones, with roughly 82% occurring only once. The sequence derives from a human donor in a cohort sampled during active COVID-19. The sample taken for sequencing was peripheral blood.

CDR3 protein: CATSASGGEETQYF. CDR3 sequence (DNA): TGTGCCACCAGTGCCAGCGGGGGGGAAGAGACCCAGTACTTC. The gene calls are TRBV24-1 and TRBJ2-5; TRBD2 aligns across 10 bases. The V segment lost 5 bases and the J segment 3 bases; nucleotides outside the gene matches: 2. Per the germline V gene, CDR1 is KGHDR and CDR2 is SFDVKD. This CDR3 spans 14 amino acids.